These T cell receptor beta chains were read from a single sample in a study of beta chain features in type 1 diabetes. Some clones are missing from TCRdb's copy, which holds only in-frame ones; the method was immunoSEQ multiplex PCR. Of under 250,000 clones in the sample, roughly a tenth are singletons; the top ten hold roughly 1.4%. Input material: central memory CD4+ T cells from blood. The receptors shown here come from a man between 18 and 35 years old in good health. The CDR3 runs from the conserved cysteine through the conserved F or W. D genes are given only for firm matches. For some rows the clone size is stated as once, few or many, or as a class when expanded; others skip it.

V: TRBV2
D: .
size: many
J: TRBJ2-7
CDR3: CASSVGRSYEQYF
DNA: TGTGCCAGCAGTGTAGGCAGATCCTACGAGCAGTACTTC

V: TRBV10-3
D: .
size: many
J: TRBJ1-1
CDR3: CAISESRQNTEAFF
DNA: TGTGCCATCAGTGAGTCGAGACAGAACACTGAAGCTTTCTTT

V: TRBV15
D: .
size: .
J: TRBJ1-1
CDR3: CATIRGRANTEAFF
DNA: TGTGCCACCATACGGGGTCGAGCTAACACTGAAGCTTTCTTT

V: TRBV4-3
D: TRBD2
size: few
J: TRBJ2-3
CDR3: CASSQFTSGGTDTQYF
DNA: TGCGCCAGCAGCCAATTTACTAGCGGTGGCACAGATACGCAGTATTTT

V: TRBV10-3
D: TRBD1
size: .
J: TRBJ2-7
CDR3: CAISGTGSSYEQYF
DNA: TGTGCCATCAGCGGGACAGGCAGCTCCTACGAGCAGTACTTC

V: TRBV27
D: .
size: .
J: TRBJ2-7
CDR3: CASSLALGNEQYF
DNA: TGTGCCAGCAGTTTGGCATTGGGGAACGAGCAGTACTTC

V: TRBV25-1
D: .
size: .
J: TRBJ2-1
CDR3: CASSDWAGDPYNEQFF
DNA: TGTGCCAGCAGTGATTGGGCAGGGGACCCCTACAATGAGCAGTTCTTC

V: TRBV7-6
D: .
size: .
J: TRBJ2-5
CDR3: CASSLLGRETQYF
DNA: TGTGCCAGCAGCTTACTGGGCCGAGAGACCCAGTACTTC

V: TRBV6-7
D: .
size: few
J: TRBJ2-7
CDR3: CASRQGYEQYF
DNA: TGTGCCAGCAGGCAGGGGTACGAGCAGTACTTC

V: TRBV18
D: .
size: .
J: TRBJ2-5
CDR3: CASSRALQETQYF
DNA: TGTGCCAGCTCTCGAGCCCTCCAAGAGACCCAGTACTTC

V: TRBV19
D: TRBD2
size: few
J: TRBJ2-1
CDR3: CASALAGARNEQFF
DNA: TGTGCCAGTGCTCTAGCGGGAGCTAGAAATGAGCAGTTCTTC

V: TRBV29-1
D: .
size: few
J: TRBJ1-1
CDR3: CSVEERQDNTEAFF
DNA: TGCAGCGTTGAAGAACGGCAGGACAACACTGAAGCTTTCTTT

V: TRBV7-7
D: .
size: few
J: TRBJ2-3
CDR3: CASSPTRGADTQYF
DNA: TGTGCCAGCAGCCCTACTCGGGGTGCAGATACGCAGTATTTT

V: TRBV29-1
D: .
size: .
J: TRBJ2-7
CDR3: CSVEASDYEQYF
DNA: TGCAGCGTTGAGGCTTCCGATTACGAGCAGTACTTC

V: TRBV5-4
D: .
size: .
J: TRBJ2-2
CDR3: CASSLGLNTGELFF
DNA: TGTGCCAGCAGCTTAGGGCTGAACACCGGGGAGCTGTTTTTT

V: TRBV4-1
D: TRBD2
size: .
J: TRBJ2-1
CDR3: CASSQGGSGISYNEQFF
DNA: TGCGCCAGCAGCCAAGGGGGTAGCGGGATCTCCTACAATGAGCAGTTCTTC

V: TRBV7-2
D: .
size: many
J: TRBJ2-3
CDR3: CASSLTYVTDTQYF
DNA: TGTGCCAGCAGCCTGACGTACGTCACAGATACGCAGTATTTT

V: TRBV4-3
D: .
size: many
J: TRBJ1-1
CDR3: CASSQWMAAEAFF
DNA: TGCGCCAGCAGCCAATGGATGGCAGCTGAAGCTTTCTTT

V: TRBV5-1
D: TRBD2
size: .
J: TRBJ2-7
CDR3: CASSVLLAGGPLNEQYF
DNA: TGCGCCAGCAGCGTCTTACTAGCGGGAGGGCCTTTGAACGAGCAGTACTTC

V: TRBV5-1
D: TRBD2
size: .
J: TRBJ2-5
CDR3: CASSFSGEETQYF
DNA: TGCGCCAGCAGCTTTAGCGGGGAAGAGACCCAGTACTTC

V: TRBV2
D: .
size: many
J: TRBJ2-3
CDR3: CASRVSTDTQYF
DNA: TGTGCCAGCAGGGTGAGCACAGATACGCAGTATTTT

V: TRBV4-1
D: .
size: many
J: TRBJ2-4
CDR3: CASSQIGFLAKNIQYF
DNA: TGCGCCAGCAGCCAAATCGGATTCCTAGCCAAAAACATTCAGTACTTC

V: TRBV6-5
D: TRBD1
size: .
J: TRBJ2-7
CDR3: CASREGQSYEQYF
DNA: TGTGCCAGCAGAGAGGGACAGTCGTACGAGCAGTACTTC

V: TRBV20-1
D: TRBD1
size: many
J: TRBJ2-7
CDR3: CSAQTGYEQYF
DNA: TGCAGTGCTCAGACAGGGTACGAGCAGTACTTC

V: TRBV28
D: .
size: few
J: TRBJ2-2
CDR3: CASSPRGTVNTGELFF
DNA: TGTGCCAGCAGTCCCCGAGGGACGGTTAACACCGGGGAGCTGTTTTTT

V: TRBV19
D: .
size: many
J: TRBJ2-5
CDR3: CASSLNQFPGRETQYF
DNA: TGTGCCAGTAGTCTAAACCAATTTCCTGGCAGGGAGACCCAGTACTTC

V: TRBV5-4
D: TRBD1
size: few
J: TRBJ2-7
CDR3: CASSSDVGQGAPEQYF
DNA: TGTGCCAGCAGCTCCGACGTGGGACAGGGGGCGCCCGAGCAGTACTTC

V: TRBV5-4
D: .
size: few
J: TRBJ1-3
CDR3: CASSSRDSGNTIYF
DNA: TGTGCCAGCAGCTCAAGGGACTCTGGAAACACCATATATTTT

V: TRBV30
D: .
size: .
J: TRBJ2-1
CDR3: CACLAAETYNEQFF
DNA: TGTGCCTGTCTAGCCGCCGAGACCTACAATGAGCAGTTCTTC

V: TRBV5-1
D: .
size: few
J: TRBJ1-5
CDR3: CASSFGDERNQPQHF
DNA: TGCGCCAGCAGCTTCGGGGATGAACGCAATCAGCCCCAGCATTTT

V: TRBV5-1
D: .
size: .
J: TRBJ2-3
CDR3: CASSPDTGTDTQYF
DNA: TGCGCCAGCAGCCCCGACACTGGCACAGATACGCAGTATTTT

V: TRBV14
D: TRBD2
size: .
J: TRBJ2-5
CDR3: CASSRGLAGTETQYF
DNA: TGTGCCAGCAGCCGAGGACTAGCGGGAACTGAGACCCAGTACTTC

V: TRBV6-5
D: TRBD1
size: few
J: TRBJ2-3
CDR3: CASSYGQGSTDTQYF
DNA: TGTGCCAGCAGTTACGGACAGGGGAGCACAGATACGCAGTATTTT

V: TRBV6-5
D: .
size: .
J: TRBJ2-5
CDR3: CASSYGGGGETQYF
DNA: TGTGCCAGCAGTTACGGGGGGGGCGGCGAGACCCAGTACTTC

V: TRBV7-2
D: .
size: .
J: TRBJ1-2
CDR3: CASSPSGTATYGYTF
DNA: TGTGCCAGCAGCCCGAGCGGGACGGCTACCTATGGCTACACCTTC

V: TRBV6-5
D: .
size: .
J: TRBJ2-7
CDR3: CASSYEGRYEQYF
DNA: TGTGCCAGCAGTTACGAGGGGAGGTACGAGCAGTACTTC

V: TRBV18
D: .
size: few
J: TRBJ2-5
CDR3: CASSPPIRGDPQYF
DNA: TGTGCCAGCTCACCACCGATCCGGGGCGACCCGCAGTACTTC

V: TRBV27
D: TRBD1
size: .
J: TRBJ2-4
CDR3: CASSGQGGWQNIQYF
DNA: TGTGCCAGCAGTGGACAGGGTGGTTGGCAAAACATTCAGTACTTC

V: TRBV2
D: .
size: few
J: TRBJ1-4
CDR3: CASREQGQPTF
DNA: TGTGCCAGCAGAGAACAGGGTCAACCGACTTTT

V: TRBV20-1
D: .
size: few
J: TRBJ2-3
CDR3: CSARIVDTQYF
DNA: TGCAGTGCTAGAATTGTAGATACGCAGTATTTT

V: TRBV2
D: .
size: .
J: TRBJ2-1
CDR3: CASSLGGDLHNEQFF
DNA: TGTGCCAGCAGTTTAGGGGGTGACCTCCACAATGAGCAGTTCTTC

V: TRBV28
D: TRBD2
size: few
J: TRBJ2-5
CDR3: CASSFPAGGPETQYF
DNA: TGTGCCAGCAGTTTCCCAGCGGGAGGGCCGGAGACCCAGTACTTC

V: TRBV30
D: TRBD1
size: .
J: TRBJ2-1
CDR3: CALPGQGNEQFF
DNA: TGTGCCTTACCGGGACAGGGTAATGAGCAGTTCTTC

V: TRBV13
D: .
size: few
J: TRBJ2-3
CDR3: CASSYSTGPRGDTQYF
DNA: TGTGCCAGCAGCTATTCGACTGGGCCCCGTGGGGATACGCAGTATTTT

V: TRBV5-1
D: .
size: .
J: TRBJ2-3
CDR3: CASSLEAGEADTQYF
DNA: TGCGCCAGCAGCTTGGAGGCAGGGGAGGCAGATACGCAGTATTTT

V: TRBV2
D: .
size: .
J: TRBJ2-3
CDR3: CASSAGDTDTQYF
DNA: TGTGCCAGCAGTGCCGGGGACACAGATACGCAGTATTTT

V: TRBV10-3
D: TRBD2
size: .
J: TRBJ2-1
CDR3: CAIKDTGTSGSWYNEQFF
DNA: TGTGCCATCAAAGATACCGGGACTAGCGGGAGTTGGTACAATGAGCAGTTCTTC

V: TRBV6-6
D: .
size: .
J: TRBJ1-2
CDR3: CASSGMDYGYTF
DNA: TGTGCCAGCAGTGGGATGGACTATGGCTACACCTTC

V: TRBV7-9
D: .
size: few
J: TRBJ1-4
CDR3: CASSPSGREEKLFF
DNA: TGTGCCAGCAGCCCATCCGGACGCGAGGAAAAACTGTTTTTT

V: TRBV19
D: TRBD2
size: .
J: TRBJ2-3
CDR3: CASSGSGTSGHPSTDTQYF
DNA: TGTGCCAGTAGTGGGTCCGGGACTAGCGGGCATCCTAGCACAGATACGCAGTATTTT